This T cell receptor (beta chain) appears in the sequencing data of a study of chemoradiotherapy in HPV16-positive cancers. Study-wide findings and caveats: Functional assays defining HPV-specific T cells used only two HPV16-positive patients. In HPV16-positive patients, HPV-responsive T-cell expansion tracked better recurrence-free survival. Candidate HPV-specific clones and E7-related TCR motifs grew in tumor during treatment.

Libraries were prepared by immunoSEQ multiplex PCR; TCRdb keeps only in-frame clonotypes and omits some of them. Here the sample spans tens of thousands of clones, 73% being singletons. As for this clone: Its target is unknown.

Germline V lookup: CDR1 KGHSH, CDR2 LQKENI. The CDR3 has 16 residues. V shed 0 bases, J shed 4 bases, and the junction held 6 bases outside the gene matches. The chain uses TRBV18 and TRBJ1-3; 7 bases line up with TRBD1. The sequence came from a human donor with HPV-associated anogenital cancer. Sampling was conducted from a patient who underwent chemoradiotherapy. This CDR3 is CASSPPFTGAGNTIYF. The CDR3 DNA is TGTGCCAGCTCACCACCTTTTACAGGGGCCGGAAACACCATATATTTT. The complete variable domain, with remaining parts taken from reference TRBV18 and TRBJ1-3, reads NAGVMQNPRHLVRRRGQEARLRCSPMKGHSHVYWYRQLPEEGLKFMVYLQKENIIDESGMPKERFSAEFPKEGPSILRIQQVVRGDSAAYFCASSPPFTGAGNTIYFGEGSWLTVV.